This T cell receptor (beta chain) came from a study of cytomegalovirus exposure and HLA in healthy donors. The overall study: Drawn from HLA-typed donors, about 82 million unique TCRs were held in an early data release.

PCR primers comprised 60 Vbeta and 13 Jbeta primers. Sequenced by immunoSEQ multiplex PCR; TCRdb stores in-frame clones only, minus some. The table lists some 160,000 clones, about three quarters of them singletons. This CDR3 has 14 residues. V was clipped by 4 bases and J by 3 bases; unmatched bases: 3. Germline V gene data show CDR1 as MNHEY and CDR2 as SMNVEV (reference sequence). The sequenced sample consisted of PBMCs. The clonotype comes from a woman aged 35 to 49 in good health and CMV-seronegative. The chain is built from TRBV27 and TRBJ2-1, with 7 bases matching TRBD2. CDR3: CASSSWDYYNEQFF. The CDR3 DNA is TGTGCCAGCAGTTCCTGGGACTACTACAATGAGCAGTTCTTC.